The clone carrying this T cell receptor (beta chain) was picked up one time. The target antigen is unknown. Looked up from germline, CDR1 is SEHNR and CDR2 is FQNEAQ (reference sequence). Trimming took 1 base from V and 5 from J, leaving 10 bases between them. This CDR3 is 14 amino acids long. The source of the sample is a study of shared clonotypes between healthy human individuals. General study findings and limits: With few donors, the genetic and exposure-history diversity represented was limited. A few donors held approximately 4.6% of naive CD4 clonotypes in common.

Deep-level settings were used for running the assay. Data came from immunoSEQ multiplex PCR; TCRdb stores just in-frame clones and leaves some out. Counted here are approximately 2,300,000 clones, around 93% occurring once; the ten biggest clones make up about 0.41%. The receptor was isolated from a man between 18 and 29 years old in good health. Some clones in this sample may be carry-over from other donors' samples. The chain couples TRBV7-9 to TRBJ2-3; TRBD1 is a possible D gene (8 bases). The sequenced material came from naive CD4+ T cells from PBMCs. Subset here: CD45RA+ positively selected. CDR3 residues: CASSLDRGGDTQYF. The CDR3 DNA follows: TGTGCCAGCAGCTTAGACAGGGGGGGAGATACGCAGTATTTT.